This TCR beta chain was sequenced during a study of T cell responses to AZD1222 COVID-19 vaccine. Study findings and constraints: Spike-specific TCR breadth and depth both grew after two AZD1222 doses.

The CDR3 extends over 15 amino acids. V was shortened by 2 bases and J by 2 bases, with 14 bases between the two germline ends. Germline CDR1 reads SGHDT; CDR2 reads YYEEEE. Profiled with immunoSEQ multiplex PCR; TCRdb holds only in-frame clones, not every one. The table includes some 130,000 clones, about nine tenths detected once. As to this clone: Its matching antigen is unknown.

V usage is TRBV5-6 and J usage is TRBJ2-7, with D possibly being TRBD2 (7 bases). This clonotype was obtained from an adult in good health. Here the sequenced sample was peripheral blood, taken on day 0 of AZD1222 vaccination. CDR3 sequence reads: CASSFRGATPYEQYF. As DNA, the CDR3 is TGTGCCAGCAGCTTCCGGGGGGCCACCCCCTACGAGCAGTACTTC.